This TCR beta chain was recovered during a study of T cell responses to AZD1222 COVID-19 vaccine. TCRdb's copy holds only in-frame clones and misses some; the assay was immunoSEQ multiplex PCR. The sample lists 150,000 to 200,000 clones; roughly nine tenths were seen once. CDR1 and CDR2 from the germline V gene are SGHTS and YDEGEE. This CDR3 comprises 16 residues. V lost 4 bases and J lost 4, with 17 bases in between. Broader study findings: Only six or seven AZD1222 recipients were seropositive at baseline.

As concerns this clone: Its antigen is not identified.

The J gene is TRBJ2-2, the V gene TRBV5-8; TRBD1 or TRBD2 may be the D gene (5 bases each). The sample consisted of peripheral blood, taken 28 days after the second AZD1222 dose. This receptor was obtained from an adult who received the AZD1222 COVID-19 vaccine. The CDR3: CASSRGVEVLTGELFF. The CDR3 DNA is TGTGCCAGCAGCAGAGGGGTTGAGGTGCTCACCGGGGAGCTGTTTTTT.